This T cell receptor beta chain came from a study of shared T cell receptors in the human thymus. A remark on this clone: The junction and the germline gene differ at one end; a read error may be behind it.

Libraries were prepared by immunoSEQ multiplex PCR; TCRdb keeps only in-frame clonotypes and omits some of them. The sample contains 500,000 to 750,000 clones, 70% to 90% of which appear only once. This sample was shared with a second study, whose subject was human thymus T cells. That work states: Biased V and J segment usage appeared in thymus and peripheral blood. As related research reported, thymic repertoires overlapped highly among unrelated individuals.

The sequence derives from a boy under three years old with a congenital heart defect. Sequencing was done on a sample of thymocytes.

The CDR3 nucleotides read TGCGCCAGCCGCTTCCTGACAGGGGAGGGGCAGTACTTC. Translated: CASRFLTGEGQYF. This sequence joins TRBV5-1 and TRBJ2-7; tentative D call: TRBD1 (8 bases). Germline V gene data show CDR1 as SGHRS and CDR2 as YFSETQ. The CDR3 is 13 amino acids.